The source of this T cell receptor beta chain is a study of shared clonotypes between healthy human individuals. Whole-study findings and limits: On the whole, naive subsets had larger estimated richness than memory subsets had.

Naive CD8 cells, CD45RO-negative and positively selected for CCR7, excluded terminally differentiated effector memory CD45RA+ cells. The data were produced by immunoSEQ multiplex PCR, yet TCRdb's version contains in-frame clones alone and is incomplete. The sample consists of over 2 million clones, about 95% of them appearing once. There are 13 residues in the CDR3. Germline V lookup: CDR1 MNHEY, CDR2 SMNVEV (reference sequence). V lost 2 bases and J 4 bases, leaving 8 bases between the germline ends. Concerning this clone: The antigen remains undetermined. The sample holds other DNA sequences that translate to the same CDR3.

The rearrangement links TRBV27 to TRBJ1-2; D is unclear. The clonotype originates from a man in his late teens or twenties in good health. The source material was naive CD8+ T cells sorted from blood. DNA for the CDR3: TGTGCCAGCAGTTTACGCGGCGTCTATGGCTACACCTTC. It specifies CASSLRGVYGYTF.